The T cell receptor (beta chain) described here comes from a study of T cells after yellow fever vaccination. The study's findings and limits: Boosting was followed by the reappearance of most primary-vaccination clones (96% CD4, about 90% CD8).

Germline values: CDR1 KGHSH, CDR2 LQKENI. The CDR3 consists of 14 residues. The V gene lost 2 bases and the J gene lost 2 bases, with 9 bases spanning the gap. Researchers made TCR cDNA using 5'RACE template switching, and this step added a universal primer site and UMIs. MiXCR was run by TCRdb on the 5' RACE reads, yielding one entry per CDR3 protein. Found here are some 400,000 distinct CDR3 sequences, around 20% of them singletons; the top ten hold roughly a sixth. This clonotype showed up just a few times. Its antigen is unidentified. The rearrangement uses TRBV18 and TRBJ2-5; a weak D match, TRBD2 (5 bases). This sample comprised PBMCs, obtained before the yellow fever booster vaccination. The clonotype originates from a man in his late teens or twenties who received the YFV17D yellow fever vaccine. CDR3 nucleotides: TGTGCCAGCTCACCATGGACTTTACAAGAGACCCAGTACTTC. It codes for CASSPWTLQETQYF.